The present entry profiles one T cell receptor (beta chain) with its context. There is no known antigen for this receptor. Within one base of it there is no much larger clone, and no base qualities were kept. At diagnosis, peripheral blood, uninvolved tumor-adjacent lung and tumor were collected and stored as a combination of fresh-frozen and FFPE material. Blood samples were analyzed as peripheral blood mononuclear cells for TCR repertoire profiling. TCR beta CDR3 regions were sequenced from DNA using the immunoSEQ Assay. On the study's bioinformatics: To compute T cell density, TCR beta template counts were normalized to usable DNA, which was estimated by amplifying housekeeping genes. Using the preseqR package, richness was estimated by extrapolating to 120,000 templates for tissue samples and 400,000 templates for PBMC samples. Clonality was taken to be one minus Pielou's evenness. To identify tissue-enriched TCRs, differential abundance testing was run on productive amino-acid clonotypes with a minimum total count of 5 and an alpha of 0.1. The Jaccard Index and the Morisita Overlap Index were used to quantify repertoire overlap between compartments. TCR beta CDR3s were clustered by GLIPH together with public tetramer-defined viral CDR3s, and at least three viral sequences plus V-gene enrichment were required for viral motifs. Imported from immuneACCESS, the table was reduced by TCRdb to in-frame sequences with V and J called. These copies leave out some clones; in studies compared against another copy, an unresolved V gene accounts for under half, and the cause of the remainder is not known. Clone size and the V and J calls come from that table; the DNA yielded D and trimming. The sample table records about 82,000 clones; over 70% of these occur just once. The ten most abundant clones make up roughly 21% of the sample.

This sample was included in a study of T cells in localized non-small cell lung cancer (TCRdb year 2020). Turning to the overall study: The study analyzed T cell repertoires of 236 early-stage NSCLC patients, comparing tumors and uninvolved tumor-adjacent lungs. The cohort was made up of approximately 250 treatment-naive NSCLC patients whose localized lung tumors had been resected. NSCLC patients had a mean age of approximately 70 years, and 120 to 150 were male and around 110 female.

What the research found in general, with its limitations: Because multi-region tumor sequencing was not performed, intratumor heterogeneity could not be ruled out. Because the study design was exploratory, TCR variables were selected using unadjusted p-values without false-discovery rate correction. Higher T cell density in blood was associated with longer overall survival, whereas higher clonality in adjacent lung was associated with shorter survival. Uninvolved tumor-adjacent lung showed the highest T cell clonality, higher than tumor, which suggests more focused antigenic responses in the uninvolved tumor-adjacent lung. Of the top 100 tumor clones, a median of about 53 were detected in paired uninvolved adjacent lung; some 28 were also among that lung's top 100.

Source: PBMCs, taken before any cancer treatment. The clonotype comes from a man between 40 and 69 years old with stage II squamous cell lung carcinoma.

The CDR3 loop reads CASSVAPRGPNEQFF. The sequence in DNA is TGTGCCAGCAGCGTCGCGCCCCGAGGCCCCAATGAGCAGTTCTTC. Rearrangement joined TRBV7-6 to TRBJ2-1, with no confidently assigned D gene. The CDR3 numbers 15 residues from cysteine through phenylalanine. Only the CDR3 portion is preserved as DNA: 45 bases, with reading frame beginning at the first base. V is cut by 5 bases and J by 6 bases, and the space between the germline ends is 17 bases. Via the germline V gene, CDR1 is SGHVS and CDR2 FNYEAQ.